A selection of T cell receptor beta chains follows, all from one sample in a study of shared clonotypes between healthy human individuals. Produced via immunoSEQ multiplex PCR; TCRdb's table is partial and in-frame only. The sample lists approximately 2.4 million clones; approximately 94% were seen once. Sequences were obtained from naive CD4+ T cells sorted from blood. The source of these receptors is a man in his late teens or twenties in good health. The CDR3 runs from the conserved cysteine through the conserved F or W. The order of the fields is D gene, V gene, J gene, clone size, CDR3 protein, CDR3 DNA. D genes are given only for firm matches. Only part of the rows carry a size: once, few, many, or a class if the clone is expanded.

>TRBD1|TRBV28|TRBJ2-2|.
CASSSGQYTGELFF
TGTGCCAGCAGTTCGGGACAGTACACCGGGGAGCTGTTTTTT
>.|TRBV28|TRBJ1-5|.
CASSPVSYQPQHF
TGTGCCAGCAGCCCCGTCAGCTATCAGCCCCAGCATTTT
>.|TRBV5-1|TRBJ1-1|once
CASSLDGTANTEAFF
TGCGCCAGCAGCTTGGATGGGACGGCGAACACTGAAGCTTTCTTT
>TRBD1|TRBV7-9|TRBJ2-2|.
CASSPGQGTGELFF
TGTGCCAGCAGCCCTGGACAGGGGACCGGGGAGCTGTTTTTT
>.|TRBV28|TRBJ1-1|.
CASNVPGASTEAFF
TGTGCCAGCAATGTACCGGGAGCGAGTACTGAAGCTTTCTTT
>TRBD1|TRBV5-1|TRBJ1-2|.
CASSQTGTGRGYTF
TGCGCCAGCAGCCAAACCGGGACAGGGAGGGGCTACACCTTC
>TRBD1|TRBV19|TRBJ1-1|once
CASTTLYSGTGGINTEAFF
TGTGCCAGTACCACACTTTACTCCGGGACAGGGGGCATTAACACTGAAGCTTTCTTT
>.|TRBV19|TRBJ1-1|.
CASSMGRTLTEAFF
TGTGCCAGTAGTATGGGCCGAACACTGACTGAAGCTTTCTTT
>TRBD1|TRBV6-5|TRBJ1-2|.
CASSYVQGNYGYTF
TGTGCCAGCAGTTACGTACAGGGGAACTATGGCTACACCTTC
>.|TRBV10-3|TRBJ2-5|.
CAISAGNSLGETQYF
TGTGCCATCAGTGCAGGGAATAGCTTGGGGGAGACCCAGTACTTC
>.|TRBV5-4|TRBJ1-2|.
CASSLVSGTMGYGYTF
TGTGCCAGCAGCTTGGTGTCAGGGACAATGGGCTATGGCTACACCTTC
>TRBD1|TRBV30|TRBJ1-2|.
CAWSVERQGAGGYTF
TGTGCCTGGAGTGTAGAACGGCAGGGGGCAGGGGGCTACACCTTC
>.|TRBV28|TRBJ2-7|.
CASSQSYYEQYF
TGTGCCAGCAGTCAGTCCTACTACGAGCAGTACTTC
>TRBD1|TRBV9|TRBJ1-4|.
CASSATGALNEKLFF
TGTGCCAGCAGCGCGACAGGGGCATTAAATGAAAAACTGTTTTTT
>.|TRBV6-5|TRBJ2-3|.
CASSYFGDTQYF
TGTGCCAGCAGTTACTTTGGAGATACGCAGTATTTT
>TRBD1|TRBV9|TRBJ2-5|.
CASSVLTGGKETQYF
TGTGCCAGCAGCGTTTTGACAGGGGGCAAAGAGACCCAGTACTTC
>TRBD2|TRBV7-2|TRBJ2-7|.
CASIRSSGGTYEQYF
TGTGCCAGCATCAGATCTAGCGGAGGGACCTACGAGCAGTACTTC
>TRBD2|TRBV5-8|TRBJ2-7|.
CASSKGLQNSYEQYF
TGTGCCAGCAGCAAGGGACTACAAAACTCCTACGAGCAGTACTTC
>.|TRBV30|TRBJ1-1|.
CAWSYSVTEAFF
TGTGCCTGGAGTTACAGTGTAACTGAAGCTTTCTTT
>.|TRBV19|TRBJ1-6|.
CASSMGGAHENSPLHF
TGTGCCAGTAGTATGGGGGGGGCCCACGAGAATTCACCCCTCCACTTT
>.|TRBV6-1|TRBJ1-1|.
CASRDRQNTEAFF
TGTGCCAGCAGAGACAGGCAGAACACTGAAGCTTTCTTT
>TRBD2|TRBV9|TRBJ2-1|.
CASSRRRTRGGNNEQFF
TGTGCCAGCAGCCGAAGGCGGACTAGGGGCGGCAACAATGAGCAGTTCTTC